The 10 T cell receptor beta chains listed next were all sequenced from one sample in a study of OX40 agonist ivuxolimab in advanced cancers. Sequencing used immunoSEQ multiplex PCR; TCRdb keeps in-frame clones, though not all of them. The top ten clones hold roughly 0.37% of a sample with approximately 75,000 clones, more than 90% of them seen once. Sequences were derived from CD4+ or CD8+ T cells sorted from blood, sampled in a trial of the OX40 agonist ivuxolimab. These receptors were taken from an adult with an advanced solid tumor such as melanoma, head and neck, liver or kidney cancer.

This clone was detected only once. This chain connects TRBV5-1 to TRBJ2-3, with 8 bases fitting TRBD1. After removal of 4 bases from V and 3 bases from J, the junction contained 13 bases not matched to a gene. This CDR3 is built from 17 residues. Germline CDR1 SGHRS, CDR2 YFSETQ. CDR3 loop: CASSERGQGTVTDTQYF. The CDR3 bases are TGCGCCAGCAGCGAACGCGGACAGGGAACGGTAACAGATACGCAGTATTTT. Based on the CDR3 plus reference TRBV5-1 and TRBJ2-3, the full variable domain is KAGVTQTPRYLIKTRGQQVTLSCSPISGHRSVSWYQQTPGQGLQFLFEYFSETQRNKGNFPGRFSGRQFSNSRSEMNVSTLELGDSALYLCASSERGQGTVTDTQYFGPGTRLTVL.

The chain recombines TRBV7-7 with TRBJ2-7; D is uncertain. The CDR3 is 15 amino acids. Germline assignment: CDR1 SSHAT and CDR2 FNYEAQ (reference sequence). The ends were cut back, 1 base at V and 4 bases at J, with 14 bases in the middle. CDR3: CASSLGSGPPYEQYF. The CDR3 DNA is TGTGCCAGCAGCTTAGGATCCGGCCCTCCGTACGAGCAGTACTTC. Complete variable domain (other parts from reference TRBV7-7 and TRBJ2-7): GAGVSQSPRYKVTKRGQDVTLRCDPISSHATLYWYQQALGQGPEFLTYFNYEAQPDKSGLPSDRFSAERPEGSISTLTIQRTEQRDSAMYRCASSLGSGPPYEQYFGPGTRLTVT.

The V gene is TRBV7-2, the J gene TRBJ1-2; no firm D call. V was clipped by 3 bases and J by 1 base, with 6 bases between them. There are 13 residues in the CDR3. Germline CDR1 reads SGHTA; CDR2 reads FQGNSA. For the CDR3, the DNA is TGTGCCAGCAGCTTGGACCTTAACTATGGCTACACCTTC. Its protein is CASSLDLNYGYTF.

The chain combines TRBV18 with TRBJ2-5; D is ambiguous. CDR3 size: 13 residues. CDR1 KGHSH and CDR2 LQKENI come from the germline V gene. Trimming pared 3 bases from V and 5 bases from J, leaving 10 bases between. Written as DNA, the CDR3 is TGTGCCAGCTCACCCACCCCTGGGGAGACCCAGTACTTC. Amino acid sequence: CASSPTPGETQYF.

This rearrangement joins TRBV7-2 to TRBJ2-3, with unresolved D. Germline-derived CDR1 and CDR2 are SGHTA and FQGNSA. Trimming cost V 3 bases and J 10 bases, with 11 bases left between them. The length of the CDR3 is 12 residues. In DNA, the CDR3 is TGTGCCAGCAGCTTTTCCGCTGGGGCGCAGTATTTT. Protein: CASSFSAGAQYF.

V is TRBV10-3 and J is TRBJ2-2; D call uncertain. CDR1 is ENHRY, CDR2 SYGVKD, per germline. The CDR3 is 16 residues long. Trimming left V 0 bases short and J 2 bases short, with 10 bases between. This chain's CDR3 is CAISESKGSNTGELFF. The DNA of the CDR3 is TGTGCCATCAGTGAGTCGAAGGGCTCCAACACCGGGGAGCTGTTTTTT.

The genes are TRBV28 and TRBJ1-2; 7 nucleotides agree with TRBD1. CDR3 length equals 13 residues. The ends lost 5 bases at V and 3 bases at J; junction bases unmatched: 3. CDR1 and CDR2 from the germline V gene are MDHEN and SYDVKM. This CDR3 is CASSRGTDYGYTF. DNA of the CDR3: TGTGCCAGCAGTCGCGGGACAGACTATGGCTACACCTTC.

The CDR3 bases are TGTGCCAGCAGCTTAGAACAGCTGAACACTGAAGCTTTCTTT. Translation gives CASSLEQLNTEAFF. V gene TRBV7-9 combines with J gene TRBJ1-1; no definite D call. Germline CDR1 and CDR2: SEHNR and FQNEAQ (reference sequence). The CDR3 contains 14 residues. V was trimmed by 1 base and J by 0 bases, leaving 6 bases between them.

A note on this clone: The junction and the germline gene differ at one end; a read error may be behind it. This chain joins TRBV19 and TRBJ2-7, with D hard to call. The CDR3 has 11 amino acids. Germline assignment: CDR1 LNHDA and CDR2 SQIVND (reference sequence). CDR3 protein: CASSIARPVVF. The CDR3 bases are TGTGCCAGTAGTATAGCCCGTCCGGTGGTCTTC.

The chain joins TRBV27 to TRBJ1-1; 7 bases map to TRBD1. V lost 3 bases to trimming and J lost 3 bases; unmatched junction nucleotides: 4. Germline V gives CDR1 MNHEY, CDR2 SMNVEV (reference sequence). The CDR3 contains 14 residues. DNA of the CDR3: TGTGCCAGCAGTTTGTCAGGGGGGGACACTGAAGCTTTCTTT. Translating gives CASSLSGGDTEAFF.